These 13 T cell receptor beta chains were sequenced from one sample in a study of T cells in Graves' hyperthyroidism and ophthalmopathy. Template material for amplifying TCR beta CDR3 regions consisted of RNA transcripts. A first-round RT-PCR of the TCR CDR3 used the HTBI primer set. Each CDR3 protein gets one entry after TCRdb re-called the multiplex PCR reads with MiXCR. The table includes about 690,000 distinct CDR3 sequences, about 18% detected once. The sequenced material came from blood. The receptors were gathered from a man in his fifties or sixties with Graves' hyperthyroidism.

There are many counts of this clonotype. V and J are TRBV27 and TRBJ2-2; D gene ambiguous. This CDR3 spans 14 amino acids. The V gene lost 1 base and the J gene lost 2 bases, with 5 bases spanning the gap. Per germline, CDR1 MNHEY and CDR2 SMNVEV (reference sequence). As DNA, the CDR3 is TGTGCCAGCAGTTTATTTAGCAACACCGGGGAGCTGTTTTTT. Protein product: CASSLFSNTGELFF.

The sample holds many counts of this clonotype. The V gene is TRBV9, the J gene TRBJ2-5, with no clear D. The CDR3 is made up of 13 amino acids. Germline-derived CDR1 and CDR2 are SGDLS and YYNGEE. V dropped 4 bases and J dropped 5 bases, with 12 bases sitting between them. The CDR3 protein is CASSLLVGETQYF. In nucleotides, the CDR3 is TGTGCCAGCAGCCTCCTGGTCGGGGAGACCCAGTACTTC.

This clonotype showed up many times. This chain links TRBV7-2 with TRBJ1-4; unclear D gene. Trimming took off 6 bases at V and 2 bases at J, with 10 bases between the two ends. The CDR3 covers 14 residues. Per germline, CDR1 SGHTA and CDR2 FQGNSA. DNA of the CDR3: TGTGCCAGCAGGTCGGGGAGCACTAATGAAAAACTGTTTTTT. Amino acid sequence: CASRSGSTNEKLFF.

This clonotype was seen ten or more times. CDR3 nucleotides: TGTGCCAGCAGCCTAAATGACGGAAAAGTCTATGGCTACACCTTC. Encoded protein: CASSLNDGKVYGYTF. The chain couples TRBV7-2 to TRBJ1-2, with D unclear. Germline CDR1 SGHTA, CDR2 FQGNSA. The CDR3 consists of 15 residues. V was shortened by 5 bases and J by 4 bases, with 17 bases between the two germline ends.

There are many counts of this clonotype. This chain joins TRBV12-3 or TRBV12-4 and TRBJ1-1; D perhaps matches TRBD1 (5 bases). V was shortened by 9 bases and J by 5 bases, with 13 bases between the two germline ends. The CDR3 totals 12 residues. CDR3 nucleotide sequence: TGTGCCAGTCTGCGGGGGAGGACTGAAGCTTTCTTT. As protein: CASLRGRTEAFF.

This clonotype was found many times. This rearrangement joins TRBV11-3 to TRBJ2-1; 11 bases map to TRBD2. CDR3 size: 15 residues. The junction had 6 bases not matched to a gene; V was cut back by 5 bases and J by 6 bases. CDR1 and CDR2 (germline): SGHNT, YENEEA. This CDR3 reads CASSPRLAGPNEQFF. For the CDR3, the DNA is TGTGCCAGCAGCCCTCGACTAGCGGGACCCAATGAGCAGTTCTTC.

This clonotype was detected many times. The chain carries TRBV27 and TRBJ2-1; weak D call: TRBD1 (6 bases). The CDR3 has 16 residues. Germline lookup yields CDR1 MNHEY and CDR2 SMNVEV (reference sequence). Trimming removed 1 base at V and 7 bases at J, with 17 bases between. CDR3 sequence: CASSLYYRVQENEQFF. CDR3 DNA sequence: TGTGCCAGCAGTTTATATTACAGGGTTCAGGAAAATGAGCAGTTCTTC.

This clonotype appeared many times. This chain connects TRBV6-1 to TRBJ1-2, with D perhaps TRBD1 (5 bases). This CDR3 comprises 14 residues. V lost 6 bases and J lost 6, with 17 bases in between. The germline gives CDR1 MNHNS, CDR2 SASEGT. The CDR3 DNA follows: TGTGCCAGCAGGGCCTCCGGCAGGGCGGATGGCTACACCTTC. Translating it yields CASRASGRADGYTF.

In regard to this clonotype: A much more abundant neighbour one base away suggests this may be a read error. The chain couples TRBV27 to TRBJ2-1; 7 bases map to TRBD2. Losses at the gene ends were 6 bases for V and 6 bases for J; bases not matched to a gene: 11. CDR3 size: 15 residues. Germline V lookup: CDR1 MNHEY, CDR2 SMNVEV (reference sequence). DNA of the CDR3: TGTGCCAGCAGAACGCTAGCGGAAGGCTGCAATGAGCAGTTCTTC. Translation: CASRTLAEGCNEQFF.

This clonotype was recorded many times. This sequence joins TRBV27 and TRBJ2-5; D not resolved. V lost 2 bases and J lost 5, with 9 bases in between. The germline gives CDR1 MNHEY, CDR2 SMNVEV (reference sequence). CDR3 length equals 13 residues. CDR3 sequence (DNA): TGTGCCAGCAGTTTAAAGTACGCGGAGACCCAGTACTTC. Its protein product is CASSLKYAETQYF.

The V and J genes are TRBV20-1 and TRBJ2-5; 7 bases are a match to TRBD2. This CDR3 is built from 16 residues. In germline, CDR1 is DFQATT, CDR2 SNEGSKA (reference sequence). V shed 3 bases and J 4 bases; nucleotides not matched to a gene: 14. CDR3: CSASVWAGESPETQYF. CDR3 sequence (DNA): TGCAGTGCTAGTGTTTGGGCGGGAGAGTCCCCAGAGACCCAGTACTTC.

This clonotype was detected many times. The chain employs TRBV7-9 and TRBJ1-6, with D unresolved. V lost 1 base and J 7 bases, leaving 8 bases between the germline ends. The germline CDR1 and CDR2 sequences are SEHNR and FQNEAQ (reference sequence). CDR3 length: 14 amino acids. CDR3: CASSLGEANSPLHF. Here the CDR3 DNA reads TGTGCCAGCAGCTTAGGGGAGGCGAATTCACCCCTCCACTTT.

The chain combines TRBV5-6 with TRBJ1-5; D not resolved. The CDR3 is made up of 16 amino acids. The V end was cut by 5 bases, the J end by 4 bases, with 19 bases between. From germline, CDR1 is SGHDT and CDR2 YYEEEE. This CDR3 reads CASSRVPLVGNQPQHF. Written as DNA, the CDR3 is TGTGCCAGCAGTCGGGTTCCGCTCGTCGGGAATCAGCCCCAGCATTTT.